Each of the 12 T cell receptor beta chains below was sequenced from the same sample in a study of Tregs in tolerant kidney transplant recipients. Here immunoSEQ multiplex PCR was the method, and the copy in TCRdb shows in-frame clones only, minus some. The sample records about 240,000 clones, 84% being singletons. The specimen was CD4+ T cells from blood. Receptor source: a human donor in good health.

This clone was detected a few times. DNA for the CDR3: TGCGCCAGCAGCTTCTTAGCGGGGGCGAGCTCAGATACGCAGTATTTT. Residues: CASSFLAGASSDTQYF. This chain links TRBV5-1 with TRBJ2-3, with TRBD2 matching 9 bases. CDR3 length equals 16 residues. Germline V lookup: CDR1 SGHRS, CDR2 YFSETQ. Trimming cost V 2 bases and J 4 bases; bases outside gene matches: 8.

CDR3 sequence (DNA): TGTGCCAGTAGTATAGATGTCCGACTACCGCCAAGGGGGCAGTTCTTC. Amino acids: CASSIDVRLPPRGQFF. This chain links TRBV19 with TRBJ2-1, with D perhaps TRBD1 or TRBD2 (5 bases each). CDR1 is LNHDA, CDR2 SQIVND, per germline (reference sequence). The CDR3 is 16 amino acids. V lost 0 bases, J lost 12 bases, and 21 bases lay in between.

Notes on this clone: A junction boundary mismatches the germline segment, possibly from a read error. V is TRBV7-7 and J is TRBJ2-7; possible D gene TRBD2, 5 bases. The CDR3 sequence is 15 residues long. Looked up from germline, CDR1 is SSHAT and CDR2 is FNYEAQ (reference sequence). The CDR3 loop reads CASSLALGPDNEQYF. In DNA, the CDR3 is TGTGCTAGCAGCTTAGCGCTAGGGCCGGATAACGAGCAGTACTTC.

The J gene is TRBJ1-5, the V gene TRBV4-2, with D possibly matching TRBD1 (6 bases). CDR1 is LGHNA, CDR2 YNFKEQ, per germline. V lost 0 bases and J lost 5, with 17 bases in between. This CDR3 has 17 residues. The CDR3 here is CASSQDWGAGRYQPQHF. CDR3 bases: TGTGCCAGCAGCCAAGATTGGGGGGCTGGGCGCTATCAGCCCCAGCATTTT.

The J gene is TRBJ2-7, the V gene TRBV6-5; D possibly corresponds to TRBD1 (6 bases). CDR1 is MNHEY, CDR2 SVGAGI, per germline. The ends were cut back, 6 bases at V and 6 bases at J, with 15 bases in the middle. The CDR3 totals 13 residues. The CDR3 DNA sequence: TGTGCCAGCAGCCCAGGGAGAGGGGGCGAGCAGTACTTC. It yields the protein CASSPGRGGEQYF.

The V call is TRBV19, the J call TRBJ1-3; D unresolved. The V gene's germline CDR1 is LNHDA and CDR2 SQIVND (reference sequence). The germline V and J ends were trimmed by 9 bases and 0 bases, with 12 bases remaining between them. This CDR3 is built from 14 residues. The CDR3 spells CASSDFGSGNTIYF. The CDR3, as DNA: TGTGCCAGCTCAGATTTTGGCTCTGGAAACACCATATATTTT.

The CDR3 spells CASSGTSGRGIYEQYF. DNA for the CDR3: TGTGCCAGCAGTGGAACTAGCGGGCGGGGGATCTACGAGCAGTACTTC. The genes are TRBV6-6 and TRBJ2-7; TRBD2 agrees at 9 bases. CDR1 MNHNY and CDR2 SVGAGI come from the germline V gene (reference sequence). The CDR3 is 16 residues long. V dropped 5 bases and J dropped 3; count of bases not matched to a gene: 11.

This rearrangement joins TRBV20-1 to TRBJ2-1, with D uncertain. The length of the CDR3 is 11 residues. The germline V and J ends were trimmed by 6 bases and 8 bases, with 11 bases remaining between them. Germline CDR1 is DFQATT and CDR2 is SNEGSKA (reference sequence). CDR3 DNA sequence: TGCAGTGCCCTCGGAATTTATGAGCAGTTCTTC. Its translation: CSALGIYEQFF.

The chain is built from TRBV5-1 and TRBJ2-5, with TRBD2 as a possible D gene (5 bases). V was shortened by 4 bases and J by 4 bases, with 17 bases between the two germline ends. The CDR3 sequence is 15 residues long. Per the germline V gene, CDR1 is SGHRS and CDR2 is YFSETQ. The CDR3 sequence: CASSAGILQRETQYF. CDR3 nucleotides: TGCGCCAGCAGCGCCGGGATACTACAAAGAGAGACCCAGTACTTC.

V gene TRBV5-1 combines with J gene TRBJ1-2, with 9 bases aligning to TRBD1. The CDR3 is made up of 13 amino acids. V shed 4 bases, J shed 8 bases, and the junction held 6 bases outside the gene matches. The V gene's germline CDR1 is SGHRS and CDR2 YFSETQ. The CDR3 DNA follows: TGCGCCAGCAGCGGGACGGACAGGGGCGGCTACACCTTC. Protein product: CASSGTDRGGYTF.

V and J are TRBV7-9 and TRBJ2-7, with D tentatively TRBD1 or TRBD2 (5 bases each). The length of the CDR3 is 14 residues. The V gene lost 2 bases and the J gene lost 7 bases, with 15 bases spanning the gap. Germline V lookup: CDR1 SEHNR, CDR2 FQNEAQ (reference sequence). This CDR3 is CASSLRAGSWEQYF. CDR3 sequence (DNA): TGTGCCAGCAGCTTACGGGCAGGGAGTTGGGAGCAGTACTTC.

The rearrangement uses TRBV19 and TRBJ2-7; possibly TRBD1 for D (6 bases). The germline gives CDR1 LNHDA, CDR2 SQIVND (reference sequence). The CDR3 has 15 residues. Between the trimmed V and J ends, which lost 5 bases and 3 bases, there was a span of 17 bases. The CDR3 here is CASSLADRSHYEQYF. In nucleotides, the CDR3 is TGTGCCAGTAGTCTAGCCGACAGGAGTCACTACGAGCAGTACTTC.